This T cell receptor (beta chain) stems from a study of T cells expressing NK-cell markers. Looking at the study overall: All TCR beta repertoires analysed originated from sorted CD3+CD56+NKG2C+, CD3+CD56+NKG2C- and CD3+CD56-NKG2C+ T cells.

Germline V CDR1 and CDR2: SGHNT, YYREEE (reference sequence). CDR3 length: 13 amino acids. For each CDR3 protein, TCRdb gives one entry from its re-call of the 5' RACE reads, without DNA. The table for this sample gives a few hundred thousand distinct CDR3 sequences. J is TRBJ1-2 and V is TRBV5-4. This receptor was taken from a man aged 18 to 29 in good health. Sample: blood T cells: a sorted CD56 or NKG2C T cell subset, CD4+ or CD8+ T cells, or bulk PBMC T cells (not recorded which). The CDR3 protein is CASSTNLNYGYTF.